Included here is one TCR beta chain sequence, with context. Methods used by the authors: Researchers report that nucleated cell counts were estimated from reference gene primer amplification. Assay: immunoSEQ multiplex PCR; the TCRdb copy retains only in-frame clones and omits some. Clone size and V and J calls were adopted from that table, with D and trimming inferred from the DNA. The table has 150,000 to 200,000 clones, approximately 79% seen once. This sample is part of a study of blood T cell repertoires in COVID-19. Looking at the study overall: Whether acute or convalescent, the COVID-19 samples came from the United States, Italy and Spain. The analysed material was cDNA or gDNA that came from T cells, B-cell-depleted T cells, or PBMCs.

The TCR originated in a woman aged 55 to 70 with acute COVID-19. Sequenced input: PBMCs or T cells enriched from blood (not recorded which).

The DNA of the CDR3 is TGTGCCAGCAGCGTAGCGTCGGTGAACACTGAAGCTTTCTTT. Its protein is CASSVASVNTEAFF. The V and J genes are TRBV9 and TRBJ1-1; D call uncertain. With 0 bases removed from V and 0 bases from J, the gap between germline ends came to 6 bases. Germline-derived CDR1 and CDR2 are SGDLS and YYNGEE. The CDR3 length is 14 residues.